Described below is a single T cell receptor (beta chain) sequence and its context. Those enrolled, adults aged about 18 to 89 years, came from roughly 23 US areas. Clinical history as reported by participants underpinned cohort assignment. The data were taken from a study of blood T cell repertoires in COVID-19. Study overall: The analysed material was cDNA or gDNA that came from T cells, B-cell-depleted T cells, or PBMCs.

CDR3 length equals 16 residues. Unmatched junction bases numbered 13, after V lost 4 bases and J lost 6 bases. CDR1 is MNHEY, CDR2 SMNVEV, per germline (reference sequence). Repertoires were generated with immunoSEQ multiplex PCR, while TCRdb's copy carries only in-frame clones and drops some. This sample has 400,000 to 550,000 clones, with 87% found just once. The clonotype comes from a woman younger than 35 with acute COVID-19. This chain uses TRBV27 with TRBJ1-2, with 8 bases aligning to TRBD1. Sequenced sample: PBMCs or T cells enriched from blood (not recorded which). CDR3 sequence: CASSYRAPYRGNGYTF. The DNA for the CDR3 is TGTGCCAGCAGTTATAGGGCCCCATACAGGGGGAATGGCTACACCTTC.